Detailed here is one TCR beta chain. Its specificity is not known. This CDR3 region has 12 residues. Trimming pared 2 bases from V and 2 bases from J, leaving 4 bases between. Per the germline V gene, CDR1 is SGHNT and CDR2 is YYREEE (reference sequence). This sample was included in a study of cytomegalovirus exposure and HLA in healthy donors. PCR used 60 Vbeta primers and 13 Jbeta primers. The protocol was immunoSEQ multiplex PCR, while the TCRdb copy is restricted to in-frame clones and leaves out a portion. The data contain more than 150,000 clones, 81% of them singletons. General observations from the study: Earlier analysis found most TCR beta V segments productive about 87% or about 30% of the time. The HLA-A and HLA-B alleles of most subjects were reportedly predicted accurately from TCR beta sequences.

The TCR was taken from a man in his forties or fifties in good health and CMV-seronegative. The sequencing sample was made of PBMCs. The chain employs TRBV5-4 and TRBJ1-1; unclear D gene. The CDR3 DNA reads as TGTGCCAGCAGCTTTAGAAACACTGAAGCTTTCTTT. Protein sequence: CASSFRNTEAFF.